This paragraph reports one T cell receptor (beta chain). Its antigen is not known. The CDR3 runs 15 residues. Germline lookup yields CDR1 LNHDA and CDR2 SQIVND (reference sequence). Trimming left V 2 bases short and J 1 base short, with 11 bases between. This sample was included in a study of cytomegalovirus exposure and HLA in healthy donors. Study observations and caveats: Researchers had no immune exposure information except CMV serostatus available.

In the PCR, 60 Vbeta and 13 Jbeta primers were used. Using immunoSEQ multiplex PCR, the repertoire was profiled, and TCRdb retains in-frame clones only, with some absent. The table includes about 120,000 clones, around three quarters detected once. The V gene is TRBV19, the J gene TRBJ1-1; TRBD1 is a possible D gene (5 bases). The TCR originated in a woman aged 18-35 years in good health and CMV-seropositive. The source material was PBMCs. The CDR3 region has the DNA TGTGCCAGTAGTATACCCCGAAGGGGGAACACTGAAGCTTTCTTT. Amino acids: CASSIPRRGNTEAFF.